The entry that follows covers one TCR beta chain sequence. The sample comes from a study of blood T cell repertoires in COVID-19. As for the study in general: The study drew acute and convalescent COVID-19 samples from the United States, Italy and Spain. T cells, B-cell-depleted T cells, or PBMCs provided the cDNA or gDNA that served as material.

As originally analysed: Nucleated cell number was recorded as an estimate derived from reference gene primer amplification. Clones were read by immunoSEQ multiplex PCR, and TCRdb kept only the in-frame ones, dropping some. That table gives V, J and clone size, and the DNA gave D and trimming. Among about 59,000 clones listed, over 75% were seen once. The sequenced sample was peripheral blood. The sequence was obtained from an older man in a cohort sampled during active COVID-19.

The chain's CDR3 is CASKIRDRGQNTEAFF. For the CDR3, the DNA is TGTGCCAGTAAAATCCGGGACAGGGGGCAGAACACTGAAGCTTTCTTT. V usage is TRBV19 and J usage is TRBJ1-1; 12 bases fit TRBD1. CDR1 LNHDA and CDR2 SQIVND come from the germline V gene (reference sequence). This CDR3 is built from 16 residues. J gave up 1 base and V 7 bases, and 7 bases lay outside the gene matches.